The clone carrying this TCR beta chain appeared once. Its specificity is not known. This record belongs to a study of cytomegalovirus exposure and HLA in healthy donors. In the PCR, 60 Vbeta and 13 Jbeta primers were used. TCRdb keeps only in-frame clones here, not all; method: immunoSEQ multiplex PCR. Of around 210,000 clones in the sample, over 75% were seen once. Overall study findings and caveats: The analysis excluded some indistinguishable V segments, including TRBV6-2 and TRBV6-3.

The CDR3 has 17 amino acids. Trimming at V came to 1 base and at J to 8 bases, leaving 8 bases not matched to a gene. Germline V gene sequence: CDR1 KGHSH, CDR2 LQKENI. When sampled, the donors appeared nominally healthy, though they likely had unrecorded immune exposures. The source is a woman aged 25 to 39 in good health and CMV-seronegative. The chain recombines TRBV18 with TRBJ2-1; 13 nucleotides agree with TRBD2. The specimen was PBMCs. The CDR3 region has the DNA TGTGCCAGCTCACCACAGGCGGGGACTAGCGGGACCTATGAGCAGTTCTTC. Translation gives CASSPQAGTSGTYEQFF.